This T cell receptor beta chain was observed in a study of cytomegalovirus exposure and HLA in healthy donors. The PCR contained 60 Vbeta and 13 Jbeta primers. Assay used: immunoSEQ multiplex PCR; TCRdb lists only in-frame clones, some missing. The sample shows about 80,000 clones, approximately 80% of them seen only once. Germline V CDR1 and CDR2: SGHRS, YFSETQ. V lost 4 bases and J lost 6, with 14 bases in between. This CDR3 region has 15 residues. This sequence joins TRBV5-1 and TRBJ1-6; D might be TRBD1 (5 bases). Sequencing used PBMCs. The sequence came from a woman aged 45 to 65 in good health and CMV-seropositive. The CDR3 sequence: CASSVTGTFNSPLHF. Here the CDR3 DNA reads TGCGCCAGCAGCGTAACCGGGACTTTTAATTCACCCCTCCACTTT.